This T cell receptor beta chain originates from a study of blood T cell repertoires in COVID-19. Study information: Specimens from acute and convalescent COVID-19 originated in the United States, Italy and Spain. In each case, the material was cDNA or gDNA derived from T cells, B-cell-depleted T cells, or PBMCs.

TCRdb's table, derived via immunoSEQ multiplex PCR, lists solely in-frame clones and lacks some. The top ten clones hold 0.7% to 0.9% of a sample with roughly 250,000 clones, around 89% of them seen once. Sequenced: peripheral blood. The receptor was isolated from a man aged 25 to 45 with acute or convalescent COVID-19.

CDR3 sequence reads: CASSSQGANTEAFF. Written as DNA, the CDR3 is TGCGCCAGCAGTTCACAGGGGGCGAACACTGAAGCTTTCTTT. The rearrangement joins TRBV4-1 to TRBJ1-1, with 9 bases aligning to TRBD1. Looked up from germline, CDR1 is MGHRA and CDR2 is YSYEKL. The length of the CDR3 is 14 residues. J was trimmed by 1 base and V by 6 bases; bases with no gene match: 3.